This T cell receptor beta chain emerged from a study of Ad26.COV2.S vaccination and SARS-CoV-2 variants. The protocol was immunoSEQ multiplex PCR, while the TCRdb copy is restricted to in-frame clones and leaves out a portion. The sample lists roughly 680,000 clones; 89% were seen once. V gave up 3 bases and J gave up 1 base, with 11 bases separating them. The CDR3 is 14 amino acids. The germline V gene has CDR1 SGDLS and CDR2 YYNGEE. Treatment noted: 15 to 20 received Ad26.COV2.S at low or high dose, single or two shots; about 5 received placebo; per-sample allocation not given. Each sample was drawn 63 days after the first injection (of vaccine or placebo).

The receptor comes from a person between 18 and 65 years old who received the Ad26.COV2.S COVID-19 vaccine or a placebo. V and J are TRBV9 and TRBJ2-7; D unclear. This sample comprised peripheral blood, obtained in a trial of Ad26.COV2.S vaccine versus placebo. Here the CDR3 reads CASSGSTGSYEQYF. The DNA of the CDR3 is TGTGCCAGCAGCGGGAGTACTGGGTCCTACGAGCAGTACTTC. The variable domain in full, with the rest retrieved from reference TRBV9 and TRBJ2-7, is DSGVTQTPKHLITATGQRVTLRCSPRSGDLSVYWYQQSLDQGLQFLIQYYNGEERAKGNILERFSAQQFPDLHSELNLSSLELGDSALYFCASSGSTGSYEQYFGPGTRLTVT.